Listed here are 4 T cell receptor beta chains from one sample, sequenced in a study of blood T cell repertoires in COVID-19. The repertoire was sequenced with immunoSEQ multiplex PCR; TCRdb's copy has only in-frame clones and lacks some. The data show under 250,000 clones, 88% seen once. Sequenced: peripheral blood. The receptor source for this set is a man aged 40-50 years with acute or convalescent COVID-19.

The rearrangement joins TRBV6-5 to TRBJ2-7; no reliable D call. Germline values: CDR1 MNHEY, CDR2 SVGAGI. This CDR3 has 13 residues. The V end lost 2 bases, the J end lost 0 bases, and 5 bases lay between the germline ends. CDR3 DNA: TGTGCCAGCAGTTACGACTCCTCCTACGAGCAGTACTTC. Its protein is CASSYDSSYEQYF.

V is TRBV5-1 and J is TRBJ2-7, with TRBD2 identical over 9 bases. The junction had 8 bases not matched to a gene; V was cut back by 3 bases and J by 1 base. CDR1 SGHRS and CDR2 YFSETQ come from the germline V gene. The CDR3 is 16 amino acids. The CDR3 bases are TGCGCCAGCAGCTCCATAACTAGCGGGCTATCCTACGAGCAGTACTTC. Its translation: CASSSITSGLSYEQYF.

The V call is TRBV28, the J call TRBJ2-7; a weak D match, TRBD2 (6 bases). The ends were cut back, 6 bases at V and 4 bases at J, with 16 bases in the middle. This CDR3 has 14 residues. Germline V gene data show CDR1 as MDHEN and CDR2 as SYDVKM. The CDR3 DNA reads as TGTGCCAGCAGACGAGGAGGGACCGTTTACGAGCAGTACTTC. It translates to CASRRGGTVYEQYF. Drawing the rest from reference TRBV28 and TRBJ2-7, the complete variable domain is DVKVTQSSRYLVKRTGEKVFLECVQDMDHENMFWYRQDPGLGLRLIYFSYDVKMKEKGDIPEGYSVSREKKERFSLILESASTNQTSMYLCASRRGGTVYEQYFGPGTRLTVT.

The rearrangement joins TRBV11-2 to TRBJ2-7; D is unclear. The CDR3 has 14 residues. The V and J ends lost 1 base and 7 bases respectively, with 14 bases between them. Per the germline V gene, CDR1 is SGHAT and CDR2 is FQNNGV. CDR3 amino acids: CASSLGLPPEEQYF. The CDR3 DNA reads TGTGCCAGCAGCTTAGGACTCCCCCCCGAGGAGCAGTACTTC.